This TCR beta chain was captured by sequencing in a study of tumor-infiltrating lymphocytes in glioblastoma multiforme. Study-wide points: No surface-marker sorting into functional T cell subtypes was done.

This clonotype was counted ten times or more. The antigen remains unidentified. Multiple V-beta primers and a C-beta primer amplified TCRB from RNA. TCRdb re-called the multiplex PCR reads with MiXCR, one entry per CDR3 protein. Among around 10,000 distinct CDR3 sequences, roughly 70% were seen once, and the ten largest hold almost 40%. The CDR3 is made up of 16 amino acids. Germline V CDR1 and CDR2: SGHVS, FQNEAQ. Trimming shortened V by 0 bases and J by 3 bases, and 15 bases separated the two germline ends. Material for sequencing was brain tumor tissue. The chain recombines TRBV7-8 with TRBJ2-7, with D possibly being TRBD2 (6 bases). This TCR derives from a male donor with glioblastoma. CDR3 sequence reads: CASSLAWWGEDYEQYF. CDR3 nucleotides: TGTGCCAGCAGCTTAGCCTGGTGGGGGGAGGACTACGAGCAGTACTTC.